One and the same sample provided the 21 T cell receptor beta chains below, sequenced in a study of T cell changes during pregnancy in multiple sclerosis. The method was immunoSEQ multiplex PCR; TCRdb's version includes in-frame clones alone and lacks a portion of them. The table includes about 100,000 clones, approximately 94% detected once. Sequenced material: peripheral blood, taken before pregnancy. These receptors came from a female donor with multiple sclerosis, enrolled in a pregnancy study.

The chain employs TRBV10-3 and TRBJ2-2; 10 nucleotides match TRBD2. Germline lookup yields CDR1 ENHRY and CDR2 SYGVKD. The trim removed 6 bases at V and 4 bases at J, leaving 8 bases unmatched. The CDR3 covers 16 residues. This CDR3 is CAIRVGLAVSTGELFF. For the CDR3, the DNA is TGTGCCATCAGGGTAGGACTAGCGGTCTCCACCGGGGAGCTGTTTTTT.

The chain has TRBV29-1 and TRBJ2-7; 7 bases are shared with TRBD1. J was trimmed by 4 bases and V by 4 bases; bases with no gene match: 13. Germline V gene lookup returns CDR1 SQVTM and CDR2 ANQGSEA. There are 15 residues in the CDR3. CDR3 bases: TGCAGCGTTGCAGGAGACAGGGTCCCCTATTACGAGCAGTACTTC. This encodes CSVAGDRVPYYEQYF.

V gene TRBV18 combines with J gene TRBJ1-3; D not resolved. Trimming took 2 bases from V and 0 from J, leaving 8 bases between them. This CDR3 region has 15 residues. Germline V gives CDR1 KGHSH, CDR2 LQKENI. The DNA for the CDR3 is TGTGCCAGCTCACCAGAGACTATCTCTGGAAACACCATATATTTT. The encoded protein is CASSPETISGNTIYF.

V gene TRBV30 combines with J gene TRBJ2-7, with TRBD2 identical over 7 bases. Germline V gives CDR1 GTSNPN, CDR2 SVGIG (reference sequence). Losses at the gene ends were 7 bases for V and 1 base for J; bases not matched to a gene: 7. The CDR3 has 13 residues. The CDR3 spells CASSGGRSYEQYF. CDR3 coding DNA: TGTGCCTCGTCGGGGGGAAGGTCCTACGAGCAGTACTTC. Supplemented by reference TRBV30 and TRBJ2-7, the full variable domain reads SQTIHQWPATLVQPVGSPLSLECTVEGTSNPNLYWYRQAAGRGLQLLFYSVGIGQISSEVPQNLSASRPQDRQFILSSKKLLLSDSGFYLCASSGGRSYEQYFGPGTRLTVT.

The chain uses TRBV9 and TRBJ1-2, with TRBD1 matching over 7 bases. Germline V CDR1 and CDR2: SGDLS, YYNGEE. This CDR3 is 16 amino acids long. With V trimmed by 0 bases and J by 0 bases, 5 bases remained unmatched. In nucleotides, the CDR3 is TGTGCCAGCAGCGTAGGCCGACAGGGAACTAACTATGGCTACACCTTC. Protein sequence: CASSVGRQGTNYGYTF.

This clone was detected only a few times. CDR3 residues: CATRLAGYNEQFF. The CDR3 DNA sequence: TGTGCCACCCGACTAGCGGGGTACAATGAGCAGTTCTTC. The chain links TRBV19 to TRBJ2-1, with TRBD2 matching 11 bases. Germline CDR1 and CDR2: LNHDA and SQIVND (reference sequence). V shed 10 bases and J 4 bases; nucleotides not matched to a gene: 3. The CDR3 totals 13 residues.

The rearrangement links TRBV5-8 to TRBJ1-2, with 10 bases lining up with TRBD1. V was clipped by 4 bases and J by 0 bases; unmatched bases: 12. Germline lookup yields CDR1 SGHTS and CDR2 YDEGEE. This CDR3 has 18 amino acids. The CDR3 DNA follows: TGTGCCAGCAGCCCAGTACCCAGGGGGACAGGGGCTAACTATGGCTACACCTTC. This codes for CASSPVPRGTGANYGYTF.

The chain joins TRBV4-3 to TRBJ1-2; 8 nucleotides match TRBD1. V lost 3 bases to trimming and J lost 5 bases; unmatched junction nucleotides: 2. The germline CDR1 and CDR2 sequences are LGHNA and YSLEER. The CDR3 consists of 13 residues. CDR3 nucleotide sequence: TGCGCCAGCAGCCAGACAGGGGTTTATGGCTACACCTTC. Its protein product is CASSQTGVYGYTF.

About this clone itself: Other DNA variants within this sample encode the same CDR3. The gene calls are TRBV6-5 and TRBJ2-7; no firm D call. The ends were cut back, 0 bases at V and 0 bases at J, with 3 bases in the middle. CDR1 is MNHEY, CDR2 SVGAGI, per germline. This CDR3 is built from 13 residues. The CDR3 region is CASSYSSSYEQYF. The CDR3 DNA follows: TGTGCCAGCAGTTACTCTAGCTCCTACGAGCAGTACTTC.

The chain has TRBV5-8 and TRBJ1-2, with 12 bases matching TRBD1. Germline V gives CDR1 SGHTS, CDR2 YDEGEE. Germline trimming cut 2 bases from V and 5 bases from J; bases unmatched to any gene: 10. This CDR3 is 17 amino acids long. CDR3 DNA: TGTGCCAGCAGCTTCGCGGGACAGGGGGCGACGGTTTATGGCTACACCTTC. Its protein product is CASSFAGQGATVYGYTF.

The gene calls are TRBV7-9 and TRBJ1-1, with D possibly being TRBD1 (5 bases). The CDR3 has 15 amino acids. Germline loops: CDR1 SEHNR, CDR2 FQNEAQ (reference sequence). The V gene lost 5 bases and the J gene lost 2 bases, with 15 bases spanning the gap. CDR3 region: CASSPPGHTNTEAFF. The CDR3 coding sequence is TGTGCCAGCAGCCCTCCCGGACATACAAACACTGAAGCTTTCTTT.

This chain connects TRBV9 to TRBJ2-7; 13 bases are shared with TRBD2. V trimming: 5 bases; J trimming: 3 bases; junction bases outside the gene matches: 5. The CDR3 runs 15 residues. Germline CDR1 is SGDLS and CDR2 is YYNGEE. The DNA of the CDR3 is TGTGCCAGCAGTTCGACTAGCGGGGGGATCTACGAGCAGTACTTC. Encoded protein: CASSSTSGGIYEQYF.

V gene TRBV29-1 combines with J gene TRBJ1-1, with 7 bases matching TRBD1. V trimming: 7 bases; J trimming: 0 bases; junction bases outside the gene matches: 8. This CDR3 spans 14 amino acids. The germline V gene has CDR1 SQVTM and CDR2 ANQGSEA. The chain's CDR3 is CSAHRTGVNTEAFF. The CDR3 nucleotides are TGCAGCGCTCACCGGACAGGCGTGAACACTGAAGCTTTCTTT.

This clone was detected once. The chain joins TRBV18 to TRBJ1-1, with a tentative D call TRBD1 (5 bases). Germline loops: CDR1 KGHSH, CDR2 LQKENI. The V gene lost 3 bases and the J gene lost 5 bases, with 13 bases spanning the gap. The length of the CDR3 is 14 residues. In DNA form, the CDR3 reads TGTGCCAGCTCACCCAGGCCGGGGGGGACTGAAGCTTTCTTT. Encoded protein: CASSPRPGGTEAFF. The variable domain in full, completed from reference TRBV18 and TRBJ1-1, reads NAGVMQNPRHLVRRRGQEARLRCSPMKGHSHVYWYRQLPEEGLKFMVYLQKENIIDESGMPKERFSAEFPKEGPSILRIQQVVRGDSAAYFCASSPRPGGTEAFFGQGTRLTVV.

The gene calls are TRBV30 and TRBJ1-2; D perhaps matches TRBD1 (6 bases). Trimming removed 0 bases from V and 2 bases from J, with 16 bases in between. The CDR3 contains 16 residues. Per the germline V gene, CDR1 is GTSNPN and CDR2 is SVGIG (reference sequence). The CDR3, as DNA: TGTGCCTGGAGTGTAGAAGGGACAAACCCCAACTATGGCTACACCTTC. As protein: CAWSVEGTNPNYGYTF.

The rearrangement links TRBV9 to TRBJ2-2, with TRBD2 matching 10 bases. V was pared by 0 bases and J by 4 bases, with 6 bases of the junction left unmatched. The CDR3 runs to 17 residues. Per the germline V gene, CDR1 is SGDLS and CDR2 is YYNGEE. CDR3 sequence (DNA): TGTGCCAGCAGCGTAGGGCTAGCGGGAGACGGCACCGGGGAGCTGTTTTTT. Its translation: CASSVGLAGDGTGELFF.

The genes are TRBV7-8 and TRBJ2-1, with TRBD2 matching over 13 bases. Germline CDR1 and CDR2: SGHVS and FQNEAQ. This CDR3 is 21 amino acids long. V dropped 5 bases and J dropped 0; count of bases not matched to a gene: 16. CDR3 DNA sequence: TGTGCCAGCAGCGTTGAATTACTAGCGGGAGGGACCCTTAGCTCCTACAATGAGCAGTTCTTC. It yields the protein CASSVELLAGGTLSSYNEQFF.

This chain connects TRBV18 to TRBJ2-3; 13 bases match TRBD2. The V segment lost 3 bases and the J segment 3 bases; nucleotides outside the gene matches: 0. Looked up from germline, CDR1 is KGHSH and CDR2 is LQKENI. The CDR3 contains 15 residues. In DNA, the CDR3 is TGTGCCAGCTCACCGGGACTAGCGGGAACAGATACGCAGTATTTT. Translated: CASSPGLAGTDTQYF.

The rearrangement uses TRBV7-8 and TRBJ1-1, with D tentatively TRBD1 (5 bases). This CDR3 is built from 15 residues. Germline V gene sequence: CDR1 SGHVS, CDR2 FQNEAQ. Trimming stripped 5 bases from V and 2 bases from J, with 15 bases between. The CDR3 nucleotides read TGTGCCAGCAGCCCTCCGGGGGTCTCTAACACTGAAGCTTTCTTT. Translation gives CASSPPGVSNTEAFF.

CDR3 nucleotide sequence: TGCAGCGCGGAAACAGGGGGCAATCAGCCCCAGCATTTT. It is translated as CSAETGGNQPQHF. The rearrangement links TRBV29-1 to TRBJ1-5; 7 bases agree with TRBD1. In germline, CDR1 is SQVTM, CDR2 ANQGSEA. This CDR3 contains 13 residues. J lost 2 bases, V lost 7 bases, and 5 bases had no gene match.

In nucleotides, the CDR3 is TGTGCCAGCAGTTCGTCATGGGCGGGAGATCGCGAGCAGTACTTC. It codes for CASSSSWAGDREQYF. The chain combines TRBV28 with TRBJ2-7; 7 bases line up with TRBD2. V lost 4 bases to trimming and J lost 6 bases; unmatched junction nucleotides: 12. The CDR3 has 15 residues. Germline-derived CDR1 and CDR2 are MDHEN and SYDVKM. Using reference TRBV28 and TRBJ2-7 for the parts outside the CDR3, the full variable domain is DVKVTQSSRYLVKRTGEKVFLECVQDMDHENMFWYRQDPGLGLRLIYFSYDVKMKEKGDIPEGYSVSREKKERFSLILESASTNQTSMYLCASSSSWAGDREQYFGPGTRLTVT.